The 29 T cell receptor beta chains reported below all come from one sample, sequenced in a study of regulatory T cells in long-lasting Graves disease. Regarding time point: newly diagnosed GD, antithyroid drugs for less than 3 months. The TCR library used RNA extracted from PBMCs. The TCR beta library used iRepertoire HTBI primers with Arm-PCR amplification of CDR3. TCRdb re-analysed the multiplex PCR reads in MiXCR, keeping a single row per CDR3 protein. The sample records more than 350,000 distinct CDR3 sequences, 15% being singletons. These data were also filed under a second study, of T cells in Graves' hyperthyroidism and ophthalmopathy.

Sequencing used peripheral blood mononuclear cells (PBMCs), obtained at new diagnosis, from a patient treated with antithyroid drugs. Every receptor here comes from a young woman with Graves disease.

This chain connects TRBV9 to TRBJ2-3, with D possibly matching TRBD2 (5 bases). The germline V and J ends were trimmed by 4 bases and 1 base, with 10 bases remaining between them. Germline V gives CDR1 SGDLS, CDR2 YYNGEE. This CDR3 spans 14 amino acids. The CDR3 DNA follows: TGTGCCAGCAGCTCTGGAGGACGCACAGATACGCAGTATTTT. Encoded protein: CASSSGGRTDTQYF.

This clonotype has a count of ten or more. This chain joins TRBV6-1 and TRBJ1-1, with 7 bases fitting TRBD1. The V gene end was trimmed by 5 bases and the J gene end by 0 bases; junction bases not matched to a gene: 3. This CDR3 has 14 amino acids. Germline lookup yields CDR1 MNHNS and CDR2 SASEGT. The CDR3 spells CASSTGDLNTEAFF. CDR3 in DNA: TGTGCCAGCAGTACAGGGGACTTGAACACTGAAGCTTTCTTT.

The CDR3 region has the DNA TGTGCCAGCAGCTGGGGAGTAGGGGCCGGGGAGCTGTTTTTT. It codes for CASSWGVGAGELFF. The chain carries TRBV5-5 and TRBJ2-2; D may match TRBD1 or TRBD2 (5 bases each). The CDR3 extends over 14 amino acids. Germline V lookup: CDR1 SGHKS, CDR2 YYEKEE (reference sequence). V gave up 3 bases and J gave up 6 bases, with 12 bases separating them. Drawing the rest from reference TRBV5-5 and TRBJ2-2, the complete variable domain is DAGVTQSPTHLIKTRGQQVTLRCSPISGHKSVSWYQQVLGQGPQFIFQYYEKEERGRGNFPDRFSARQFPNYSSELNVNALLLGDSALYLCASSWGVGAGELFFGEGSRLTVL.

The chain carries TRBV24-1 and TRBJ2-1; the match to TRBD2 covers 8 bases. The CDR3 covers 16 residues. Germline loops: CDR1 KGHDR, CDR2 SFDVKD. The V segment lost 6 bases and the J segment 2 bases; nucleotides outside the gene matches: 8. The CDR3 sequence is CATSYPNSGAYNEQFF. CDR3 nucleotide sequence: TGTGCCACCAGTTATCCGAATAGCGGGGCCTACAATGAGCAGTTCTTC.

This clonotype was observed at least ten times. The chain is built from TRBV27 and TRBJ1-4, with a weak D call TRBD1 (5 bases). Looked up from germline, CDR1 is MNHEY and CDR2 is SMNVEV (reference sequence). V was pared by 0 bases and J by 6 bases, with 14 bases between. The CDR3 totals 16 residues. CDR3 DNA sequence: TGTGCCAGCAGTTTATCGAGGATGATGGGGGATGAAAAACTGTTTTTT. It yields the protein CASSLSRMMGDEKLFF. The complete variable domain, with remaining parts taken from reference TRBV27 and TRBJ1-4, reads EAQVTQNPRYLITVTGKKLTVTCSQNMNHEYMSWYRQDPGLGLRQIYYSMNVEVTDKGDVPEGYKVSRKEKRNFPLILESPSPNQTSLYFCASSLSRMMGDEKLFFGSGTQLSVL.

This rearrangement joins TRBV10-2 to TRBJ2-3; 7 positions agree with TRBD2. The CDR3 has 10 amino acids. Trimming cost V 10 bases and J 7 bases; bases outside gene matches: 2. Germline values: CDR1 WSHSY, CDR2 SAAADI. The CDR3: CAIGRYTQYF. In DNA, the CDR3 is TGCGCCATCGGGAGGTATACGCAGTATTTT.

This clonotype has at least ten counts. CDR3 residues: CAISESAETASSYEQYF. CDR3 nucleotides: TGTGCCATCAGTGAGTCGGCGGAAACTGCTAGCTCCTACGAGCAGTACTTC. The gene calls are TRBV10-3 and TRBJ2-7; D unclear. The CDR3 covers 17 residues. Germline V lookup: CDR1 ENHRY, CDR2 SYGVKD. Trimming removed 0 bases at V and 0 bases at J, with 15 bases between.

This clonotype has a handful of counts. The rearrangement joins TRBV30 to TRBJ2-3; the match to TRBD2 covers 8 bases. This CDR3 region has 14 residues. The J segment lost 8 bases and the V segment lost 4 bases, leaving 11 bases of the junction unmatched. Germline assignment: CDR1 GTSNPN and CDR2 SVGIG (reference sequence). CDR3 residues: CAWTEAGVIGTQYF. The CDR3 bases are TGTGCCTGGACCGAAGCGGGAGTCATTGGTACGCAGTATTTT.

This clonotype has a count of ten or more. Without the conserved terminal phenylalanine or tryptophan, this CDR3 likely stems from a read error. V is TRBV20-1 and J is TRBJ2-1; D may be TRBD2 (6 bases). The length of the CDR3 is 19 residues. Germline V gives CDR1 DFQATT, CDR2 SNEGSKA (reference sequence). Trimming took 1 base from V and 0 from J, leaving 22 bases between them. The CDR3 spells CSARVGGGRINSSYNEQFL. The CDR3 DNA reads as TGCAGTGCTAGAGTCGGTGGAGGGCGAATTAACAGCTCCTACAATGAGCAGTTCTTG.

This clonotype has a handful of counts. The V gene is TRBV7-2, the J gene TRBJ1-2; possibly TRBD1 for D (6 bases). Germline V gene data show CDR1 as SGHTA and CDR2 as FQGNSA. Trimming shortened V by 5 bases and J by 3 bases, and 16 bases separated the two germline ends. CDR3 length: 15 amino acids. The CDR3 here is CASSHGTPKDYGYTF. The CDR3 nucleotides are TGTGCCAGCAGCCACGGGACACCAAAGGACTATGGCTACACCTTC.

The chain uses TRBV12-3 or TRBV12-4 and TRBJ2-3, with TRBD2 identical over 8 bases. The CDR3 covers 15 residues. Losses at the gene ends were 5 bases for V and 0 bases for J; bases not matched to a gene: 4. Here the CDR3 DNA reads TGTGCCAGCAGTGCTAGCGGGTCTAGCACAGATACGCAGTATTTT. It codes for CASSASGSSTDTQYF.

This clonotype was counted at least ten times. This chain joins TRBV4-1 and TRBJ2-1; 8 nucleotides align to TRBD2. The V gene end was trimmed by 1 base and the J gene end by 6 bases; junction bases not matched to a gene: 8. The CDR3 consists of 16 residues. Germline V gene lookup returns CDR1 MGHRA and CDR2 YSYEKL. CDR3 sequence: CASSQGGGGLANEQFF. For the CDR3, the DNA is TGCGCCAGCAGCCAAGGTGGGGGCGGACTAGCCAATGAGCAGTTCTTC.

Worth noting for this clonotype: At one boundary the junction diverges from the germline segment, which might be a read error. CDR3 region: CAGSARTVTGELFF. In nucleotides, the CDR3 is TGTGCCGGCAGCGCCCGGACGGTCACCGGGGAGCTGTTTTTT. The chain is built from TRBV9 and TRBJ2-2; D ambiguous. There are 14 residues in the CDR3. From germline, CDR1 is SGDLS and CDR2 YYNGEE.

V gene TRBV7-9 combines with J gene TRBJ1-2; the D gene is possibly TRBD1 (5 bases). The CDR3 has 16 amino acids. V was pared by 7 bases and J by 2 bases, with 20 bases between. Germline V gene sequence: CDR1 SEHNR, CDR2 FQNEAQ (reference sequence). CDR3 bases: TGTGCCAGCACCCCTTTGGGACTGGAAGGGAACTATGGCTACACCTTC. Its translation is CASTPLGLEGNYGYTF.

CDR3 sequence (DNA): TGCGCCAGCAGCCAAGATCCTCGAGCCTCGAACACCGGGGAGCTGTTTTTT. It codes for CASSQDPRASNTGELFF. The rearrangement links TRBV4-1 to TRBJ2-2; no clear D gene. The germline V gene encodes CDR1 MGHRA and CDR2 YSYEKL. The CDR3 has 17 residues. V gave up 0 bases and J gave up 0 bases, with 11 bases separating them.

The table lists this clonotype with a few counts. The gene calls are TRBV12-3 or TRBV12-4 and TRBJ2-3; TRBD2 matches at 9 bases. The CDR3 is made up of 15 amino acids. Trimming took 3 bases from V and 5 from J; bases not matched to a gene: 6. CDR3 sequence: CASSFGGGGRDTQYF. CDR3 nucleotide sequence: TGTGCCAGCAGTTTCGGCGGGGGGGGGAGAGATACGCAGTATTTT.

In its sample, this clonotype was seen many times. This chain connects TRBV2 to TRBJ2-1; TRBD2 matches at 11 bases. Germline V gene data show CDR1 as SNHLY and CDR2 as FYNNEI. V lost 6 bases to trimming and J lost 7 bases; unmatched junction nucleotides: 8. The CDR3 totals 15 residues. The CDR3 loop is CASRYPGLAVNEQFF. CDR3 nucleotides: TGTGCCAGCAGGTATCCGGGACTAGCGGTGAATGAGCAGTTCTTC.

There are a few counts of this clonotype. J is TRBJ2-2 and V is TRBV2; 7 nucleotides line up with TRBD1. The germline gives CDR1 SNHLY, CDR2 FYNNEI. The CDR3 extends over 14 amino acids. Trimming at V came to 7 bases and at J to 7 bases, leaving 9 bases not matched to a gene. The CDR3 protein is CASKSQGVNGELFF. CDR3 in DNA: TGTGCCAGCAAATCCCAGGGGGTAAACGGGGAGCTGTTTTTT.

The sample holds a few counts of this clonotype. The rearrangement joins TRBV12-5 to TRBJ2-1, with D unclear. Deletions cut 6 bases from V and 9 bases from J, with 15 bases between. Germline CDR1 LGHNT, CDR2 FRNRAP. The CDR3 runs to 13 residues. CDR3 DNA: TGTGCTAGTGGGGCCTCTGGGAATATTGAGCAGTTCTTC. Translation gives CASGASGNIEQFF. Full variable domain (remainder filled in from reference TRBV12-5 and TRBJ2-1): DARVTQTPRHKVTEMGQEVTMRCQPILGHNTVFWYRQTMMQGLELLAYFRNRAPLDDSGMPKDRFSAEMPDATLATLKIQPSEPRDSAVYFCASGASGNIEQFFGPGTRLTVL.

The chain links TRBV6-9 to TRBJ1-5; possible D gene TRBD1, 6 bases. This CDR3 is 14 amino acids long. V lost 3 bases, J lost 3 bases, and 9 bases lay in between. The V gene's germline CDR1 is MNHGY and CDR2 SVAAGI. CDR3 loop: CASSYSGDNQPQHF. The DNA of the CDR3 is TGTGCCAGCAGTTACTCAGGGGACAATCAGCCCCAGCATTTT.

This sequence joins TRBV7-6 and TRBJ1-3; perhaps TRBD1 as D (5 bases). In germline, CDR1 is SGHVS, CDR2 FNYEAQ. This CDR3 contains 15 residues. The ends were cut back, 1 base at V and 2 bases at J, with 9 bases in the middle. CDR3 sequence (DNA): TGTGCCAGCAGCTTAGAGGTCAGGGCTGGAAACACCATATATTTT. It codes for CASSLEVRAGNTIYF.

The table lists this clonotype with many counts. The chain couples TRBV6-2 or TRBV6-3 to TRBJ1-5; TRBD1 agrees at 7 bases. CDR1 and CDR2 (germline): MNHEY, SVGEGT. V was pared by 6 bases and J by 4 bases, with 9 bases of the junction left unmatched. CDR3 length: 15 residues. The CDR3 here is CASRSTGVGNQPQHF. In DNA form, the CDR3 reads TGTGCCAGCAGATCAACAGGGGTCGGTAATCAGCCCCAGCATTTT.

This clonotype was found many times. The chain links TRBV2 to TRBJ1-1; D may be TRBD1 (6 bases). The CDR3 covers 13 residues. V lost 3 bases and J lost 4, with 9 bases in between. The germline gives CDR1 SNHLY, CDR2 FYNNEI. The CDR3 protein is CASSEGGLTEAFF. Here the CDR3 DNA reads TGTGCCAGCAGTGAGGGGGGGCTCACTGAAGCTTTCTTT.

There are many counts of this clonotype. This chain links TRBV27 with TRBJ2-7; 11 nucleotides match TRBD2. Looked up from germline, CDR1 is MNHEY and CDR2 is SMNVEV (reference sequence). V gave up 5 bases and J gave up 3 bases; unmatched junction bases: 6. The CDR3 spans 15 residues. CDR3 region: CASSPRLAGFYEQYF. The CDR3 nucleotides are TGTGCCAGCAGTCCAAGACTAGCGGGGTTCTACGAGCAGTACTTC.

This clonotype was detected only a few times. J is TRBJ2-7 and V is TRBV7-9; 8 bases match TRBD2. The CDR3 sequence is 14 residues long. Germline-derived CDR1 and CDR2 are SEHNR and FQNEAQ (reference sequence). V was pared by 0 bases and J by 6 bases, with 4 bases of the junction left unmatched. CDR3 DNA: TGTGCCAGCAGCTTAGCCGGGACTAGACCCGAGCAGTACTTC. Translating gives CASSLAGTRPEQYF. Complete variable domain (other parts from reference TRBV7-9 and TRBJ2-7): DTGVSQNPRHKITKRGQNVTFRCDPISEHNRLYWYRQTLGQGPEFLTYFQNEAQLEKSRLLSDRFSAERPKGSFSTLEIQRTEQGDSAMYLCASSLAGTRPEQYFGPGTRLTVT.

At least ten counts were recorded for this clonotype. CDR3 region: CASSLPPGMNTEAFF. The CDR3 DNA reads TGTGCCAGCAGCCTACCTCCAGGGATGAACACTGAAGCTTTCTTT. J is TRBJ1-1 and V is TRBV11-2, with D tentatively TRBD1 (5 bases). Germline-derived CDR1 and CDR2 are SGHAT and FQNNGV. The CDR3 extends over 15 amino acids. V lost 5 bases and J lost 0, with 13 bases in between.

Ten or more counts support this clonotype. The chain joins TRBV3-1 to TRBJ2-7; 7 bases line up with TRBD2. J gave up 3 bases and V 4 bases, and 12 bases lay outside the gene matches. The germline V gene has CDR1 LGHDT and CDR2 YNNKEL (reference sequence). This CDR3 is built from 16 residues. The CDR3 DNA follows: TGTGCCAGCAGCCTTCCAAGGGGCGGGAGAATCTACGAGCAGTACTTC. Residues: CASSLPRGGRIYEQYF.

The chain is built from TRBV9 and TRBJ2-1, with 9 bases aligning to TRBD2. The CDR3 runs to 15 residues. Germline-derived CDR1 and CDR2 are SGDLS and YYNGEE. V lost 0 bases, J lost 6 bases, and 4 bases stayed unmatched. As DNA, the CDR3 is TGTGCCAGCAGCGTAGATGGCGGGAGGGCCAATGAGCAGTTCTTC. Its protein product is CASSVDGGRANEQFF. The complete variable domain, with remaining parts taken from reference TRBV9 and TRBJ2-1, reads DSGVTQTPKHLITATGQRVTLRCSPRSGDLSVYWYQQSLDQGLQFLIQYYNGEERAKGNILERFSAQQFPDLHSELNLSSLELGDSALYFCASSVDGGRANEQFFGPGTRLTVL.

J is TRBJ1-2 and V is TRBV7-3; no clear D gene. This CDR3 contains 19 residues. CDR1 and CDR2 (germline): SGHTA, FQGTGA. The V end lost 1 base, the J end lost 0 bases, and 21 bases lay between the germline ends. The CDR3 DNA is TGTGCCAGCAGCTTAATTGGTGGTTTGGGTAACGTTTCTAACTATGGCTACACCTTC. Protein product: CASSLIGGLGNVSNYGYTF.